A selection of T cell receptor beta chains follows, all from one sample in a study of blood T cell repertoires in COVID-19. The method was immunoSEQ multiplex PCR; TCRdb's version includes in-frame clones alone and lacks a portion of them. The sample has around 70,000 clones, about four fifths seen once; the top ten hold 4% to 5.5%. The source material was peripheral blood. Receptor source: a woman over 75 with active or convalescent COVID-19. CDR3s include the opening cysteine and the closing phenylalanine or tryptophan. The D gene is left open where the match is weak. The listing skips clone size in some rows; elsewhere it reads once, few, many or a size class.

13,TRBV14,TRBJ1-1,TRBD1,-,TGTGCCAGCGGCCAAGTCCGGACAGGCGCAGCTTTCTTT,CASGQVRTGAAFF
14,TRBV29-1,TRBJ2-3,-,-,TGCAGCGTTGTTGGAGTCCGCGGCACAGATACGCAGTATTTT,CSVVGVRGTDTQYF
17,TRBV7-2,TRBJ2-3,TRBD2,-,TGTGCCAGCAGCTTAGGACTAGCTCGGGGGAGAACAGATACGCAGTATTTT,CASSLGLARGRTDTQYF
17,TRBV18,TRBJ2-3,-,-,TGTGCCAGCACAGATCTTTACGGATCCTCAAGCACAGATACGCAGTATTTT,CASTDLYGSSSTDTQYF
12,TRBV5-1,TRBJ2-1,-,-,TGCGCCAGCAGTGGCTGGTACAATGAGCAGTTCTTC,CASSGWYNEQFF
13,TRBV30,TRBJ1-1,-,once,TGTGCCTGCACCCAGGGGCGAAACACTGAAGCTTTCTTT,CACTQGRNTEAFF
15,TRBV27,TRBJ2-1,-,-,TGTGCCAGCAGTTTAAGTGGCAGCTCCTACAATGAGCAGTTCTTC,CASSLSGSSYNEQFF
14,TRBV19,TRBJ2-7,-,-,TGTGCCAGTAGTATAACGCGGGGGCCCTACGAGCAGTACTTC,CASSITRGPYEQYF
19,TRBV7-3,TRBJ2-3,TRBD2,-,TGTGCCAGCAGCTTAGCTGGACTAGCGGGGGGGTCTGTCACAGATACGCAGTATTTT,CASSLAGLAGGSVTDTQYF
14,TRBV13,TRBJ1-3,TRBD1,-,TGTGCCAGCAGCTTTTACAGGGGCGAAAACACCATATATTTT,CASSFYRGENTIYF
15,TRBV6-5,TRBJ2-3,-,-,TGTGCCAGCAGTCCGGACAGATATTCCATAGATACGCAGTATTTT,CASSPDRYSIDTQYF
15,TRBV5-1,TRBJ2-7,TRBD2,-,TGCGCCAGCAGCTTGGATATAGCGGGAGGGCTGGGAGGATTCTTC,CASSLDIAGGLGGFF
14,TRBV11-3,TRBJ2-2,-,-,TGTGCCAGCAGCTTAGGGAGTAACACCGGGGAGCTGTTTTTT,CASSLGSNTGELFF
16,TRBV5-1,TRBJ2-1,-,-,TGCGCCAGCAGCGCCCCGACAGGAAAAACCTACAATGAGCAGTTCTTC,CASSAPTGKTYNEQFF
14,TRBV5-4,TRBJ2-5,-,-,TGTGCCAGCACCTCCGAGCTAGCGCAAGAGACCCAGTACTTC,CASTSELAQETQYF
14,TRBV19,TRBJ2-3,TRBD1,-,TGTGCCACCAAAGGGGGACAGCGCACAGATACGCAGTATTTT,CATKGGQRTDTQYF
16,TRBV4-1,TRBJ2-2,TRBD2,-,TGCGCCAGCAGCCAAGGGGGGCTAGCGGGAGTCGGGGAGCTGTTTTTT,CASSQGGLAGVGELFF
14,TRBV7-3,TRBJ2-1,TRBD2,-,TGTGCCAGTACTCCGGGACTATCTTTTGATGAGCAGTTCTTC,CASTPGLSFDEQFF
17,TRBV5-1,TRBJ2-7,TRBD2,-,TGCGCCAGCAGCTTGGCCCTAGCGGGAGGGTCTAATGACGAGCAGTACTTC,CASSLALAGGSNDEQYF
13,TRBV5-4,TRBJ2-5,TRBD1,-,TGTGCCAGCAGCTGGGACAGACAAGAGACCCAGTACTTC,CASSWDRQETQYF
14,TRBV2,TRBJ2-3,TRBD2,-,TGTGCCAGCACATGGCGGGGGTTCACAGATACGCAGTATTTT,CASTWRGFTDTQYF
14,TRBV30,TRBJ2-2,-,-,TGTGCTGGGGGGGCAGGTTCGAACACCGGGGAGCTGTTTTTT,CAGGAGSNTGELFF
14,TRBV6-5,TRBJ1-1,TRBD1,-,TGTGCCAGCATTCGGACAGGGATGAACACTGAAGCTTTCTTT,CASIRTGMNTEAFF
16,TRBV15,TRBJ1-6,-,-,TGTGCCACCAGCAGAGATCTAGGAGGGAATAATTCACCCCTCCACTTT,CATSRDLGGNNSPLHF
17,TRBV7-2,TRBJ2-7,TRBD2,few,TGTGCCAGCAGCCCCCAGAAGAGAGCGGGAGGGGGGTACGAGCAGTACTTC,CASSPQKRAGGGYEQYF
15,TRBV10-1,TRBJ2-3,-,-,TGCGCCAGCAGTGATATGGGGCGTCGGACAGATACGCAGTATTTT,CASSDMGRRTDTQYF
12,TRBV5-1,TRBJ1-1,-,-,TGCGCCAGCGCGGAACCCGGAGCTGAAGCTTTCTTT,CASAEPGAEAFF
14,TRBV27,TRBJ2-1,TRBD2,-,TGTGCCAGCAGTTTCCAGCGGGAGGGCAGTGAGCAGTTCTTC,CASSFQREGSEQFF
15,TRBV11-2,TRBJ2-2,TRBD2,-,TGTGCCAGCAGTCCCACGGGAGGGTACACCGGGGAGCTGTTTTTT,CASSPTGGYTGELFF
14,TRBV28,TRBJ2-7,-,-,TGTGCCAGCAGAACCGACAGGATTTCCTACGAGCAGTACTTC,CASRTDRISYEQYF
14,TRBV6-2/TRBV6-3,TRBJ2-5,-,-,TGTGCCAGCAGCCGACCTCTAGGAAGGGAGACCCAGTACTTC,CASSRPLGRETQYF
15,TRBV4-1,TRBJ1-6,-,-,TGCGCCAGCAGCCAAGCGGGTCAGGGAAGTTCACCCCTCCACTTT,CASSQAGQGSSPLHF
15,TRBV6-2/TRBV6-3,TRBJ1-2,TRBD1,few,TGTGCCAGCAGTCCGGGGTTATCGACAGGGCTTGGCTACACCTTC,CASSPGLSTGLGYTF
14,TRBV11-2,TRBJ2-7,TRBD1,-,TGTGCCAGCAGCTTAAGACAGGGGGCCTACGAGCAGTACTTC,CASSLRQGAYEQYF
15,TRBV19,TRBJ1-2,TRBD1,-,TGTGCCAGTAGTATAGCCTCAACAGGGGGCGGTGGCTACACCTTC,CASSIASTGGGGYTF
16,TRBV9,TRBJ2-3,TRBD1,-,TGTGCCAGCAGCGAGAGAGGAGGACAGGGAACAGATACGCAGTATTTT,CASSERGGQGTDTQYF